This paragraph covers one T cell receptor (beta chain) sequence. This sample was taken from a study of patients and donors after allogeneic stem cell transplantation. The CDR3 totals 16 residues. Deletions cut 1 base from V and 4 bases from J, with 16 bases between. TCRdb independently ran MiXCR on the RT-PCR reads; one entry per CDR3 protein. The data show about a million distinct CDR3 sequences, 18% seen once. The sequencing sample was made of blood, either unsorted or a sorted T cell fraction (not recorded which). The clonotype comes from a human donor who was either an allogeneic HSCT recipient or a stem cell or donor lymphocyte infusion donor (not recorded which). It is not recorded whose cells these are; they may come from a transplant donor. The chain couples TRBV12-3 or TRBV12-4 to TRBJ2-5; D possibly corresponds to TRBD2 (6 bases). The DNA for the CDR3 is TGTGCCAGCAGTTTAGGTCCGACACTGGGGGGAGAGACCCAGTACTTC. This translates into CASSLGPTLGGETQYF.